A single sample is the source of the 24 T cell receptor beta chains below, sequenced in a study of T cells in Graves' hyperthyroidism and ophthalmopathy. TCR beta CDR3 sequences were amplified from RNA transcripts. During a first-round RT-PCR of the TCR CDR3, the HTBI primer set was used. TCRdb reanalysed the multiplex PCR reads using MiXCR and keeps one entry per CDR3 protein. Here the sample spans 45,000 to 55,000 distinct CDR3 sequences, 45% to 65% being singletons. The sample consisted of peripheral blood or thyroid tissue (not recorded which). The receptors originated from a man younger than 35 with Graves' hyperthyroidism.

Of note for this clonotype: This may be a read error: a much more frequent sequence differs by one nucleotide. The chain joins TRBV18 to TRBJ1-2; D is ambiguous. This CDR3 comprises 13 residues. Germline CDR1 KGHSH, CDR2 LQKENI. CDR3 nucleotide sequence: TGTGCCAGCTCACCCGGAGACCAGGCGGGCTACGCCTTC. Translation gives CASSPGDQAGYAF. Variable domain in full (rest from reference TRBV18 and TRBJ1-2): NAGVMQNPRHLVRRRGQEARLRCSPMKGHSHVYWYRQLPEEGLKFMVYLQKENIIDESGMPKERFSAEFPKEGPSILRIQQVVRGDSAAYFCASSPGDQAGYAFGSGTRLTVV.

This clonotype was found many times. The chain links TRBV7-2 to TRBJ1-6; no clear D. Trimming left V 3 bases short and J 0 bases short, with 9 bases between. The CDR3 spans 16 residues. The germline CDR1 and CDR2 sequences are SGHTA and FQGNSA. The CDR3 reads CASSFVTPSYNSPLHF. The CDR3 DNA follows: TGTGCCAGCAGCTTCGTTACGCCCTCCTATAATTCACCCCTCCACTTT. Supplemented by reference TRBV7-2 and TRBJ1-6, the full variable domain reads GAGVSQSPSNKVTEKGKDVELRCDPISGHTALYWYRQSLGQGLEFLIYFQGNSAPDKSGLPSDRFSAERTGGSVSTLTIQRTQQEDSAVYLCASSFVTPSYNSPLHFGNGTRLTVT.

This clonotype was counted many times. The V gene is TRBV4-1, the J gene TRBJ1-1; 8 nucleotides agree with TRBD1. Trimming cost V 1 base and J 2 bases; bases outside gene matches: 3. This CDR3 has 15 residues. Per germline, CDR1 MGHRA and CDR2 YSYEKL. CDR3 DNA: TGCGCCAGCAGCCAAGGACCAGGGGGCAACACTGAAGCTTTCTTT. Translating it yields CASSQGPGGNTEAFF.

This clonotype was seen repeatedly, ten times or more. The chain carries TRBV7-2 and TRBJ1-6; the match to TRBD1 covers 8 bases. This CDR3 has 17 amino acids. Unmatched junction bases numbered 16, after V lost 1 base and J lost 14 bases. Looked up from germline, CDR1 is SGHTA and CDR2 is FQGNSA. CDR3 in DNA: TGTGCCAGCAGCTTAGTAGGGTTGGACAGGGTCAGGTTAGCCCTCCACTTT. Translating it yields CASSLVGLDRVRLALHF.

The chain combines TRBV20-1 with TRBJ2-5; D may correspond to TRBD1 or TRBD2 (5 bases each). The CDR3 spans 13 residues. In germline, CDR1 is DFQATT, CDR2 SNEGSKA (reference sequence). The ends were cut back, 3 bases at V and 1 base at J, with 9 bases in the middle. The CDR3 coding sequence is TGCAGTGCTAGGATTGGGGGCCAAGAGACCCAGTACTTC. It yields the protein CSARIGGQETQYF.

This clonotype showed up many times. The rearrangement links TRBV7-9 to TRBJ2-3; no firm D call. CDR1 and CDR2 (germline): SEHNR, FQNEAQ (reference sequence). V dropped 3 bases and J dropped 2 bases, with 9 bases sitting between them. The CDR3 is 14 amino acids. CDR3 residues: CASSFRKTTDTQYF. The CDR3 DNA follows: TGTGCCAGCAGCTTCAGGAAGACCACAGATACGCAGTATTTT. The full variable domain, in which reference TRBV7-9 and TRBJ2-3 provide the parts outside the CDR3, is DTGVSQNPRHKITKRGQNVTFRCDPISEHNRLYWYRQTLGQGPEFLTYFQNEAQLEKSRLLSDRFSAERPKGSFSTLEIQRTEQGDSAMYLCASSFRKTTDTQYFGPGTRLTVL.

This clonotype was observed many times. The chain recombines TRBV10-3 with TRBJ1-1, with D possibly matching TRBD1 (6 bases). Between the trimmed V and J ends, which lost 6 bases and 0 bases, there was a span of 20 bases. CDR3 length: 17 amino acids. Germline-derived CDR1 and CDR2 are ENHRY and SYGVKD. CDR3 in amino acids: CAISGGGRKELNTEAFF. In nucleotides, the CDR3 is TGTGCCATCAGCGGGGGGGGGCGTAAAGAGTTGAACACTGAAGCTTTCTTT.

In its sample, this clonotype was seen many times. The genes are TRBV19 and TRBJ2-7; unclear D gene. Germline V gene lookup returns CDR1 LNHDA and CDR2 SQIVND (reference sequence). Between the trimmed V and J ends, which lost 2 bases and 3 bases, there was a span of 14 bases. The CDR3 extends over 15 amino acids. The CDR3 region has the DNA TGTGCCAGTAGTATAACTGGGATACAAAACTACGAGCAGTACTTC. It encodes CASSITGIQNYEQYF.

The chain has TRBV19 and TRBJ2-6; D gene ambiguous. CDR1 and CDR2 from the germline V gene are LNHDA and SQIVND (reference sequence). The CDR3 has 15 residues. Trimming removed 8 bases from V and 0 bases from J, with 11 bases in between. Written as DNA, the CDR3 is TGTGCCAGTGGGATAGGGTCCTCTGGGGCCAACGTCCTGACTTTC. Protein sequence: CASGIGSSGANVLTF.

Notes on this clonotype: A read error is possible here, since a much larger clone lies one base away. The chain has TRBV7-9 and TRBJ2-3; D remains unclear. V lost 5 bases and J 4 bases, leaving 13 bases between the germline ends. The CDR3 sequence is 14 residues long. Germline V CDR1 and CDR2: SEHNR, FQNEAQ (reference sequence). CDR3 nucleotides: TGTGCCAGCAGCCAGTTAAGAGATGCAGATACGCAGTATTTT. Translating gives CASSQLRDADTQYF.

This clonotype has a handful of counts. CDR3 amino acids: CSVGTENEKLFF. The CDR3 DNA is TGCAGCGTCGGGACAGAGAATGAAAAACTGTTTTTT. This chain uses TRBV29-1 with TRBJ1-4; 7 bases are shared with TRBD1. J gave up 5 bases and V 6 bases, and 3 bases lay outside the gene matches. CDR3 length equals 12 residues. Germline V gene lookup returns CDR1 SQVTM and CDR2 ANQGSEA. Combining the CDR3 with reference TRBV29-1 and TRBJ1-4 gives the whole variable domain SAVISQKPSRDICQRGTSLTIQCQVDSQVTMMFWYRQQPGQSLTLIATANQGSEATYESGFVIDKFPISRPNLTFSTLTVSNMSPEDSSIYLCSVGTENEKLFFGSGTQLSVL.

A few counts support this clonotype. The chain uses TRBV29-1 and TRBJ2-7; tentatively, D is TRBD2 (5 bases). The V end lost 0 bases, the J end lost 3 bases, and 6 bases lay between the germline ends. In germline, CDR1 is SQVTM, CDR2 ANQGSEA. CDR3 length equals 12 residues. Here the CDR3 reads CSVEDGGYEQYF. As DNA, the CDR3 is TGCAGCGTTGAAGACGGAGGCTACGAGCAGTACTTC.

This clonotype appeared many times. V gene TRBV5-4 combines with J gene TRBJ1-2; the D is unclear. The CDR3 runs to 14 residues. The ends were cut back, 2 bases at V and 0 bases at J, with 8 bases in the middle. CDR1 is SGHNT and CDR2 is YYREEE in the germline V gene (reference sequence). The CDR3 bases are TGTGCCAGCAGCTTTCCAGATGCTAACTATGGCTACACCTTC. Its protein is CASSFPDANYGYTF.

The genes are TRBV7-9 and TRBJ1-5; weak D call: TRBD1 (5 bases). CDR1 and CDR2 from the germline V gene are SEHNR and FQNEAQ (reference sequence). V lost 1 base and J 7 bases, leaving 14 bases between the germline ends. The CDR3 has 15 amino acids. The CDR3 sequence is CASSLGVGAPQPQHF. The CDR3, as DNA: TGTGCCAGCAGCTTAGGGGTAGGGGCCCCCCAGCCCCAGCATTTT.

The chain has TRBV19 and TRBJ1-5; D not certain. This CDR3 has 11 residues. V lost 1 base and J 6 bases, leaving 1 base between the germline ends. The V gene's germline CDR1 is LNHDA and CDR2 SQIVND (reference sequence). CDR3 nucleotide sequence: TGTGCCAGTAGTATAGGTCAGCCCCAGCATTTT. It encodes CASSIGQPQHF.

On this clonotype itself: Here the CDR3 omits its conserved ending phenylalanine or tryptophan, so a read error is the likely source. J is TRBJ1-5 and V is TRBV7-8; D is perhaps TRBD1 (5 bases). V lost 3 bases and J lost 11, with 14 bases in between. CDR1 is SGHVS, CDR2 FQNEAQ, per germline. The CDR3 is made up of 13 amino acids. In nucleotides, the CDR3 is TGTGCCAGCAGCTTGGGGGGTCCCCAAGCCCAGCATTCT. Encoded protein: CASSLGGPQAQHS.

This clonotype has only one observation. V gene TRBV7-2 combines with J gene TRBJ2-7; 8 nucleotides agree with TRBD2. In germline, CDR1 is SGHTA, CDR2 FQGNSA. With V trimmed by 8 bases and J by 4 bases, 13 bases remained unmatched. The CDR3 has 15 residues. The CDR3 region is CASAPSGGRAYEQYF. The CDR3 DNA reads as TGTGCCAGCGCCCCCTCGGGAGGGAGGGCATACGAGCAGTACTTC.

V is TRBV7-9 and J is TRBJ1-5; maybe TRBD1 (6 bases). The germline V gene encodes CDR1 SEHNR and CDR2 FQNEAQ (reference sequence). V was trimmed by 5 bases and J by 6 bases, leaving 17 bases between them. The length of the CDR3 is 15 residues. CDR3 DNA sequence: TGTGCCAGCAGCCGAAACACAGAGGGGGGTCAGCCCCAGCATTTT. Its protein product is CASSRNTEGGQPQHF.

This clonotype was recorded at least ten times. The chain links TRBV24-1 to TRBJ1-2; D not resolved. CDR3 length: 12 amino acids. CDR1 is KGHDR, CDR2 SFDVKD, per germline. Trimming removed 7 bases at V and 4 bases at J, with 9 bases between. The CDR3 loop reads CATRSTVYGYTF. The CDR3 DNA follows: TGTGCCACCAGGTCGACCGTCTATGGCTACACCTTC.

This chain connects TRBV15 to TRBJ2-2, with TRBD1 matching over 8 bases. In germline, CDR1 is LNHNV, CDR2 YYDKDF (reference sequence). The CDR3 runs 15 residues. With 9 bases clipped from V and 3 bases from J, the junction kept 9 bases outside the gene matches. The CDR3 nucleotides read TGTGCCACAAAAAAAGAGGGACAGGACACCGGGGAGCTGTTTTTT. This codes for CATKKEGQDTGELFF.

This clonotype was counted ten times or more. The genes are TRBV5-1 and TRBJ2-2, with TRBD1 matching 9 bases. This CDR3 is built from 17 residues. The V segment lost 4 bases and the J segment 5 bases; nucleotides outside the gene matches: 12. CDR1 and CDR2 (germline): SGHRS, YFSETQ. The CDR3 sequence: CASSISSTGGWTGELFF. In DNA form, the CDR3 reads TGCGCCAGCAGCATCAGTTCAACAGGGGGCTGGACCGGGGAGCTGTTTTTT. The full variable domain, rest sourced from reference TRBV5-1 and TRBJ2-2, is KAGVTQTPRYLIKTRGQQVTLSCSPISGHRSVSWYQQTPGQGLQFLFEYFSETQRNKGNFPGRFSGRQFSNSRSEMNVSTLELGDSALYLCASSISSTGGWTGELFFGEGSRLTVL.

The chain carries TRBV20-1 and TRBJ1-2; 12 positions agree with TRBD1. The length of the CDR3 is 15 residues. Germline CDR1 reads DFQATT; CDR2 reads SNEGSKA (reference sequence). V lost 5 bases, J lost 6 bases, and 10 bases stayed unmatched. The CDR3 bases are TGCAGTGCTCCATCTGGGACAGGGGGCGAAGATGGCTACACCTTC. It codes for CSAPSGTGGEDGYTF.

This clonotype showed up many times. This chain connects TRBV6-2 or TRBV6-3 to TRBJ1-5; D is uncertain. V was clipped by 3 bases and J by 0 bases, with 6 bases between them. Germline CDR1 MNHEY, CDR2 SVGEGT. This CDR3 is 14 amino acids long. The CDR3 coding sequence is TGTGCCAGCAGTTATCCCGGTAGCAATCAGCCCCAGCATTTT. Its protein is CASSYPGSNQPQHF.

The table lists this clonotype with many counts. The CDR3 DNA reads TGTGCCAGCACCCGGCGGGGTGGCTCCTACGAGCAGTACTTC. Translating it yields CASTRRGGSYEQYF. The V gene is TRBV6-2 or TRBV6-3, the J gene TRBJ2-7, with D possibly TRBD2 on 6 matching bases. V lost 7 bases and J lost 0, with 13 bases in between. CDR3 size: 14 residues. Germline V gives CDR1 MNHEY, CDR2 SVGEGT.